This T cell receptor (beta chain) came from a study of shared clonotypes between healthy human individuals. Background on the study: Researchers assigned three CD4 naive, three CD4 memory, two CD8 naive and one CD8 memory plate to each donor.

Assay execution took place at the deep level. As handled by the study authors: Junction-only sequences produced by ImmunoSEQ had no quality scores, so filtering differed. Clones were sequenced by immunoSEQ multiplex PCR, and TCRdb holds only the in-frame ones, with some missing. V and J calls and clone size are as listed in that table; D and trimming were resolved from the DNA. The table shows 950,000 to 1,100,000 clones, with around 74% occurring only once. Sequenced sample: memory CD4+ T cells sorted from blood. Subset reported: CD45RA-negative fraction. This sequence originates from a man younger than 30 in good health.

The CDR3 region is CASSLAGAGRETQYF. CDR3 sequence (DNA): TGTGCCAGCAGCTTAGCGGGGGCAGGAAGAGAGACCCAGTACTTC. The chain recombines TRBV7-8 with TRBJ2-5; D may be TRBD1 (6 bases). The CDR3 is 15 residues long. V lost 0 bases and J 4 bases, leaving 12 bases between the germline ends. Looked up from germline, CDR1 is SGHVS and CDR2 is FQNEAQ.